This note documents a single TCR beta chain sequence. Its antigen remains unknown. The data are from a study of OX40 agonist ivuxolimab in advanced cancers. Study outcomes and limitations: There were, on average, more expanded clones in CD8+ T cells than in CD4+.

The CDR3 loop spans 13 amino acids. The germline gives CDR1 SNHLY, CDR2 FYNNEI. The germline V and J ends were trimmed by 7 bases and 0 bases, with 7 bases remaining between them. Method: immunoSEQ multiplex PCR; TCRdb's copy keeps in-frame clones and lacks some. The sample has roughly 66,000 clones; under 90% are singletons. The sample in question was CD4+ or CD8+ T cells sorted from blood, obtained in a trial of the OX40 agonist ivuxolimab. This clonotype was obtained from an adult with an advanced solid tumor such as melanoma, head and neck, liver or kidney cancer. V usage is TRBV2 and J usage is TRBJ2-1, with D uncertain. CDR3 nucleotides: TGTGCCAGCAACAAGGGCTCCTACAATGAGCAGTTCTTC. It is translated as CASNKGSYNEQFF.